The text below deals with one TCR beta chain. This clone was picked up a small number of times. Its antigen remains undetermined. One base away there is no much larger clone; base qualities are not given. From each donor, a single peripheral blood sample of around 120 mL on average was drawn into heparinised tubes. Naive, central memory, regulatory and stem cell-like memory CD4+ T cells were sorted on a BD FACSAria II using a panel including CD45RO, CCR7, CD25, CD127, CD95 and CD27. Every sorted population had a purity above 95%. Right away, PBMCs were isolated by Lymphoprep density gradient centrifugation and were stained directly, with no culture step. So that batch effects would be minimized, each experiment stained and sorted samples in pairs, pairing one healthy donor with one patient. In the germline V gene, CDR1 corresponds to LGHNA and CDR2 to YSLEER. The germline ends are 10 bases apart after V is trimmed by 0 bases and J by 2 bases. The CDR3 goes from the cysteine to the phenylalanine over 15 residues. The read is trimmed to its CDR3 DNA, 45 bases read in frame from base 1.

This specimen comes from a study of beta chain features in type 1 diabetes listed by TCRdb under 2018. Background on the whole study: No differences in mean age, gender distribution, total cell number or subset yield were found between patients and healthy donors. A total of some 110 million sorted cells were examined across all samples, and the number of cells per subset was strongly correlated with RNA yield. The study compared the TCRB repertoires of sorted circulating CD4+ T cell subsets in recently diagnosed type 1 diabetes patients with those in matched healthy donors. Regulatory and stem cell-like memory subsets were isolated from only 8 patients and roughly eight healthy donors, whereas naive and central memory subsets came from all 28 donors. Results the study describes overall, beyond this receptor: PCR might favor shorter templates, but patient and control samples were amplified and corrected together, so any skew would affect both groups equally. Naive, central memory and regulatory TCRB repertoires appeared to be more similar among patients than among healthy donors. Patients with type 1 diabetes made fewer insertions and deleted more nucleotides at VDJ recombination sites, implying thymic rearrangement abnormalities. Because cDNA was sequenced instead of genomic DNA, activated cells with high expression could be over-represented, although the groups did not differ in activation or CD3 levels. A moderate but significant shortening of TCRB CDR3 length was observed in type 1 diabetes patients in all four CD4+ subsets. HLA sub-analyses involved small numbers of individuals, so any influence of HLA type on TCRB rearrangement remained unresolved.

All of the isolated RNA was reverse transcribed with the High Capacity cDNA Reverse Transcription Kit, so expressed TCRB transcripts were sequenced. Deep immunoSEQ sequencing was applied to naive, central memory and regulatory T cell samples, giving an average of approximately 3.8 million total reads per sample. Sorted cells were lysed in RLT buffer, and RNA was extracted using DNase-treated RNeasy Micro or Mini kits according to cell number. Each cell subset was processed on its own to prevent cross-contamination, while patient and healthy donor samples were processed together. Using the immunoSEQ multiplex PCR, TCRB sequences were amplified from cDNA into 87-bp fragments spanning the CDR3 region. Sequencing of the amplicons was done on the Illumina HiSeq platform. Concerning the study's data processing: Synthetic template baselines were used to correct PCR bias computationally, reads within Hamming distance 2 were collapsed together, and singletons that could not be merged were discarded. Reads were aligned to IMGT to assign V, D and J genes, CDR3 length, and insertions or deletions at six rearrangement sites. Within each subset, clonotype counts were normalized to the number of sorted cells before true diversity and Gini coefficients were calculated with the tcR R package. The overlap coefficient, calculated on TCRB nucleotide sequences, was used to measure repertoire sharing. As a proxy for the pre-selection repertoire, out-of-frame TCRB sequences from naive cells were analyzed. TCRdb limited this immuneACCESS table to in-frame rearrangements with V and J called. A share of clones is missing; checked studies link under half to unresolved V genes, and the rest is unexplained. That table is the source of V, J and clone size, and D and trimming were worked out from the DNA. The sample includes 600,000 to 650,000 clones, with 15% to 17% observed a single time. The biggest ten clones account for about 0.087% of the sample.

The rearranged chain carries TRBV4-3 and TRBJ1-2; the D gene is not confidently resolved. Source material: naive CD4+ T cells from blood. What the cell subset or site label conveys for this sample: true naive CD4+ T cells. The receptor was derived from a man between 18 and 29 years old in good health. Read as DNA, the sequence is TGCGCCAGCAGCCAAGATCCTACAGCCAACTATGGCTACACCTTC. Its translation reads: CASSQDPTANYGYTF.